These 2 T cell receptor beta chains originate from one sample sequenced in a study of blood T cell repertoires in COVID-19. Sequencing used immunoSEQ multiplex PCR; TCRdb keeps in-frame clones, though not all of them. The sample has roughly 93,000 clones, roughly 87% seen once. Material: peripheral blood. These receptors all stem from a man over 45 with acute or convalescent COVID-19.

The CDR3 region has the DNA TGTGCCAGCAGTGACTCGGCAGGGGACTACAATGAGCAGTTCTTC. It is translated as CASSDSAGDYNEQFF. The genes are TRBV6-4 and TRBJ2-1; a weak D match, TRBD1 (6 bases). There are 15 residues in the CDR3. Trimming pared 0 bases from V and 3 bases from J, leaving 9 bases between. Germline assignment: CDR1 MRHNA and CDR2 SNTAGT.

This chain connects TRBV5-1 to TRBJ1-4; D may be TRBD1 (5 bases). The V gene lost 1 base and the J gene lost 7 bases, with 14 bases spanning the gap. Germline loops: CDR1 SGHRS, CDR2 YFSETQ. The CDR3 has 15 amino acids. CDR3 in DNA: TGCGCCAGCAGCTTGTCGGGGGTTGTGGGTGAAAAACTGTTTTTT. This gives the protein CASSLSGVVGEKLFF.